This passage covers 22 T cell receptor beta chains from one sample sequenced in a study of shared clonotypes between healthy human individuals. Profiling relied on immunoSEQ multiplex PCR, and the TCRdb table lists in-frame clones only, not all of them. The table has 330,000 or so clones, roughly 70% seen once. The material sequenced was memory CD4+ T cells sorted from blood. Subset meaning: CD45RA-negative fraction. These receptors came from a man aged 25-45 years in good health.

The sample holds a few counts of this clone. The genes are TRBV28 and TRBJ1-1; D perhaps matches TRBD1 (5 bases). The CDR3 sequence is 15 residues long. V lost 3 bases and J lost 6, with 17 bases in between. The germline gives CDR1 MDHEN, CDR2 SYDVKM. The CDR3 loop reads CASSFLSGLSAEAFF. Written as DNA, the CDR3 is TGTGCCAGCAGTTTCTTGTCAGGGTTAAGCGCTGAAGCTTTCTTT.

On this clone itself: A read error may produce the germline difference seen at one junction end. J is TRBJ2-3 and V is TRBV7-7; D is undetermined. Germline CDR1 SSHAT, CDR2 FNYEAQ (reference sequence). The CDR3 has 14 residues. The CDR3 here is CASSLGHPTDTQYF. The DNA of the CDR3 is TGTGCTAGCAGCTTAGGGCACCCCACAGATACGCAGTATTTT.

The chain combines TRBV7-2 with TRBJ2-1; 9 bases fit TRBD2. Looked up from germline, CDR1 is SGHTA and CDR2 is FQGNSA. This CDR3 has 15 amino acids. V lost 5 bases, J lost 7 bases, and 9 bases stayed unmatched. CDR3 sequence reads: CASSAIAGVANEQFF. For the CDR3, the DNA is TGTGCCAGCAGCGCAATAGCGGGAGTGGCTAATGAGCAGTTCTTC.

The chain carries TRBV6-5 and TRBJ1-4; weak D call: TRBD1 (6 bases). Trimming cost V 8 bases and J 3 bases, with 7 bases left between them. The germline V gene encodes CDR1 MNHEY and CDR2 SVGAGI. The CDR3 runs 12 residues. CDR3 region: CASGQPNEKLFF. The CDR3 DNA is TGTGCCAGCGGACAGCCTAATGAAAAACTGTTTTTT.

This clone has more than one count but fewer than ten. The gene calls are TRBV5-1 and TRBJ2-7, with TRBD2 matching 9 bases. This CDR3 spans 15 amino acids. The V gene's germline CDR1 is SGHRS and CDR2 YFSETQ. The V gene end was trimmed by 0 bases and the J gene end by 3 bases; junction bases not matched to a gene: 4. CDR3: CASSLAGLALYEQYF. CDR3 nucleotide sequence: TGCGCCAGCAGCTTGGCGGGACTAGCCCTCTACGAGCAGTACTTC.

V and J are TRBV28 and TRBJ1-3; 9 bases agree with TRBD1. Germline lookup yields CDR1 MDHEN and CDR2 SYDVKM. This CDR3 is 17 amino acids long. V was clipped by 2 bases and J by 9 bases; unmatched bases: 14. The CDR3 bases are TGTGCCAGCAGTTTACCTTTCCATGGGACAGGGATTGGCACCATATATTTT. Protein: CASSLPFHGTGIGTIYF.

This clone was detected only once. This chain links TRBV7-2 with TRBJ2-7; TRBD1 is a possible D gene (6 bases). CDR3 length: 18 residues. Trimming cost V 0 bases and J 1 base, with 19 bases left between them. The germline V gene encodes CDR1 SGHTA and CDR2 FQGNSA. The DNA of the CDR3 is TGTGCCAGCAGCTTAGCTTTGGGGATGGGGGCCTCATCCTACGAGCAGTACTTC. It specifies CASSLALGMGASSYEQYF.

This clone was observed a handful of times. The V gene is TRBV29-1, the J gene TRBJ2-5; maybe TRBD1 (5 bases). With 4 bases removed from V and 5 bases from J, the gap between germline ends came to 11 bases. This CDR3 is 12 amino acids long. Germline V CDR1 and CDR2: SQVTM, ANQGSEA. CDR3 protein: CSVGTLGETQYF. CDR3 bases: TGCAGCGTTGGGACACTGGGGGAGACCCAGTACTTC.

This chain uses TRBV28 with TRBJ2-7; D gene unclear. The germline V and J ends were trimmed by 10 bases and 6 bases, with 22 bases remaining between them. CDR3 size: 14 residues. CDR1 MDHEN and CDR2 SYDVKM come from the germline V gene. The CDR3 here is CAINRPTLLREQYF. The CDR3 DNA follows: TGTGCCATAAACCGGCCAACGCTCCTCCGCGAGCAGTACTTC. The full variable domain, in which reference TRBV28 and TRBJ2-7 provide the parts outside the CDR3, is DVKVTQSSRYLVKRTGEKVFLECVQDMDHENMFWYRQDPGLGLRLIYFSYDVKMKEKGDIPEGYSVSREKKERFSLILESASTNQTSMYLCAINRPTLLREQYFGPGTRLTVT.

The chain recombines TRBV19 with TRBJ2-5, with 10 bases lining up with TRBD2. Per germline, CDR1 LNHDA and CDR2 SQIVND (reference sequence). The ends lost 4 bases at V and 1 base at J; junction bases unmatched: 6. The length of the CDR3 is 16 residues. CDR3 sequence reads: CASSTSRLAGQETQYF. The DNA for the CDR3 is TGTGCCAGTAGTACGTCACGACTAGCGGGCCAAGAGACCCAGTACTTC.

About this clone: The sample carries other DNA sequences with the same CDR3. The rearrangement links TRBV6-1 to TRBJ2-2, with TRBD1 identical over 10 bases. Germline CDR1 is MNHNS and CDR2 is SASEGT. With 5 bases clipped from V and 3 bases from J, the junction kept 3 bases outside the gene matches. CDR3 length equals 15 residues. The CDR3 is CASSRTGGDTGELFF. CDR3 in DNA: TGTGCCAGCAGTAGGACAGGGGGGGACACCGGGGAGCTGTTTTTT.

The rearrangement links TRBV11-2 to TRBJ1-4, with TRBD1 matching 8 bases. CDR3 length equals 13 residues. CDR1 and CDR2 (germline): SGHAT, FQNNGV. The ends lost 5 bases at V and 6 bases at J; junction bases unmatched: 2. The CDR3 DNA follows: TGTGCCAGCAGCCAGGGGGCCTATGAAAAACTGTTTTTT. Translated, it gives CASSQGAYEKLFF.

The chain recombines TRBV4-3 with TRBJ2-2; 8 bases map to TRBD1. The CDR3 is made up of 16 amino acids. Trimming cost V 4 bases and J 0 bases; bases outside gene matches: 4. Germline V CDR1 and CDR2: LGHNA, YSLEER. Here the CDR3 reads CASSPTGVSNTGELFF. DNA of the CDR3: TGCGCCAGCAGCCCGACAGGGGTATCGAACACCGGGGAGCTGTTTTTT.

In DNA, the CDR3 is TGTGCCAGCAGCTGGGACAGGGAGTACCAAGAGACCCAGTACTTC. Translation gives CASSWDREYQETQYF. The rearrangement uses TRBV5-4 and TRBJ2-5; TRBD1 agrees at 9 bases. Trimming took 3 bases from V and 0 from J; bases not matched to a gene: 3. The CDR3 contains 15 residues. Germline CDR1 reads SGHNT; CDR2 reads YYREEE (reference sequence).

This clone has only a few counts. This chain links TRBV10-3 with TRBJ1-2, with 9 bases fitting TRBD1. This CDR3 contains 16 residues. The germline CDR1 and CDR2 sequences are ENHRY and SYGVKD. After removal of 6 bases from V and 4 bases from J, the junction contained 12 bases not matched to a gene. In DNA form, the CDR3 reads TGTGCCATCAGAGAACTAGGGACAGGGCGGCCCTATGGCTACACCTTC. It translates to CAIRELGTGRPYGYTF.

This sequence joins TRBV2 and TRBJ2-5; D is perhaps TRBD2 (5 bases). Per the germline V gene, CDR1 is SNHLY and CDR2 is FYNNEI. This CDR3 comprises 15 residues. Deletions cut 9 bases from V and 5 bases from J, with 22 bases between. CDR3 region: CASRSAGNLMETQYF. CDR3 nucleotides: TGTGCCAGTCGTAGTGCCGGGAATTTAATGGAGACCCAGTACTTC.

This clone came up a few times. The CDR3 bases are TGTGCCATCAGTATCCAGGGAGGTACCGGGGAGCTGTTTTTT. Amino acid sequence: CAISIQGGTGELFF. The chain employs TRBV10-3 and TRBJ2-2, with a weak D call TRBD2 (6 bases). The CDR3 length is 14 residues. Between the trimmed V and J ends, which lost 5 bases and 5 bases, there was a span of 12 bases. Germline V gene lookup returns CDR1 ENHRY and CDR2 SYGVKD.

The V gene is TRBV5-1, the J gene TRBJ2-7, with D perhaps TRBD1 (6 bases). Looked up from germline, CDR1 is SGHRS and CDR2 is YFSETQ. V was clipped by 7 bases and J by 5 bases, with 10 bases between them. The CDR3 runs 11 residues. The CDR3 region has the DNA TGCGCCAGCCTCCACAGGGACGAGCAGTACTTC. It translates to CASLHRDEQYF.

This chain uses TRBV15 with TRBJ2-1; TRBD2 aligns across 9 bases. This CDR3 contains 13 residues. Germline V gene data show CDR1 as LNHNV and CDR2 as YYDKDF (reference sequence). The J segment lost 5 bases and the V segment lost 9 bases, leaving 5 bases of the junction unmatched. The CDR3 nucleotides read TGTGCCACAGGTAGCGGGAGCGACAATGAGCAGTTCTTC. It codes for CATGSGSDNEQFF.

The chain links TRBV19 to TRBJ2-3; 8 positions agree with TRBD1. The germline V gene encodes CDR1 LNHDA and CDR2 SQIVND (reference sequence). CDR3 size: 13 residues. The trim removed 5 bases at V and 6 bases at J, leaving 4 bases unmatched. The CDR3 nucleotides read TGTGCCAGTAGTGTGACAGGGGCCGATACGCAGTATTTT. This gives the protein CASSVTGADTQYF.

This rearrangement joins TRBV29-1 to TRBJ2-2; 7 nucleotides align to TRBD2. The trim removed 4 bases at V and 7 bases at J, leaving 6 bases unmatched. The germline gives CDR1 SQVTM, CDR2 ANQGSEA. The CDR3 is made up of 13 amino acids. The CDR3 spells CSVGEGGSGELFF. Written as DNA, the CDR3 is TGCAGCGTTGGCGAGGGAGGGAGCGGGGAGCTGTTTTTT.

The chain carries TRBV4-1 and TRBJ2-1; 10 bases agree with TRBD2. Germline CDR1 reads MGHRA; CDR2 reads YSYEKL. V lost 3 bases and J lost 6; bases outside the gene matches: 8. The CDR3 has 16 amino acids. In DNA form, the CDR3 reads TGCGCCAGCAGCCAGGAAGCGGGAGGGCCCGGCAATGAGCAGTTCTTC. It specifies CASSQEAGGPGNEQFF.